Listed below are T cell receptor beta chains from one sample, sequenced in a study of T cell responses to AZD1222 COVID-19 vaccine. Profiled with immunoSEQ multiplex PCR; TCRdb holds only in-frame clones, not every one. The table has around 100,000 clones, over 85% seen once. Material: peripheral blood, obtained on day 0 of AZD1222 vaccination. Receptors were obtained from an adult in good health. CDR3s include the opening cysteine and the closing phenylalanine or tryptophan. A D gene is named only where the DNA matches it firmly. Size is omitted from some rows. Given values are once, few, many or a class for expanded clones.

D: NA
J: TRBJ1-2
V: TRBV28
size: NA
CDR3: CASSTIHSVYGYTF
DNA: TGTGCCAGCAGTACCATTCACTCTGTCTATGGCTACACCTTC

D: NA
J: TRBJ1-2
V: TRBV19
size: NA
CDR3: CASRIPTIYGYTF
DNA: TGTGCCAGTAGAATTCCCACTATCTATGGCTACACCTTC

D: NA
J: TRBJ1-5
V: TRBV5-6
size: NA
CDR3: CASSLARGTVSNQPQHF
DNA: TGTGCCAGCAGCTTGGCCAGGGGCACAGTTAGCAATCAGCCCCAGCATTTT

D: TRBD2
J: TRBJ2-1
V: TRBV6-5
size: NA
CDR3: CASTPGGPIYNEQFF
DNA: TGTGCCAGCACCCCGGGAGGCCCGATCTACAATGAGCAGTTCTTC

D: TRBD1
J: TRBJ1-2
V: TRBV9
size: NA
CDR3: CASRTEPSGTGDYGYTF
DNA: TGTGCCAGTCGCACCGAACCCTCGGGGACAGGGGACTATGGCTACACCTTC

D: NA
J: TRBJ1-3
V: TRBV19
size: NA
CDR3: CASSTGSGNTIYF
DNA: TGTGCCAGTAGTACCGGCTCTGGAAACACCATATATTTT

D: TRBD1
J: TRBJ1-2
V: TRBV28
size: NA
CDR3: CASSPPGQGSGGYTF
DNA: TGTGCCAGCAGCCCGCCCGGACAGGGGTCCGGCGGCTACACCTTC

D: NA
J: TRBJ1-5
V: TRBV10-3
size: NA
CDR3: CAISENLGDSNQPQHF
DNA: TGTGCCATCAGTGAGAATCTGGGGGATAGCAATCAGCCCCAGCATTTT

D: TRBD1
J: TRBJ1-2
V: TRBV11-2
size: NA
CDR3: CASSLGDRGLPYNYGYTF
DNA: TGTGCCAGCAGCTTAGGTGACAGGGGGCTACCTTATAACTATGGCTACACCTTC

D: NA
J: TRBJ1-1
V: TRBV5-1
size: once
CDR3: CASSSLAAGERTEAFF
DNA: TGCGCCAGCAGCTCGTTAGCGGCAGGGGAGCGCACTGAAGCTTTCTTT

D: NA
J: TRBJ2-4
V: TRBV6-5
size: once
CDR3: CASSYALAGKNIQYF
DNA: TGTGCCAGCAGCTACGCGCTAGCAGGCAAAAACATTCAGTACTTC

D: NA
J: TRBJ1-5
V: TRBV7-9
size: NA
CDR3: CASSLWGATSNQPQHF
DNA: TGTGCCAGCAGCTTATGGGGGGCTACTAGCAATCAGCCCCAGCATTTT

D: NA
J: TRBJ2-7
V: TRBV19
size: NA
CDR3: CASSPSETGSYEQYF
DNA: TGTGCCAGTAGCCCCTCTGAGACGGGTTCCTACGAGCAGTACTTC

D: NA
J: TRBJ1-1
V: TRBV2
size: NA
CDR3: CASGGKNYMNTEAFF
DNA: TGTGCCAGCGGGGGTAAAAACTACATGAACACTGAAGCTTTCTTT

D: TRBD1
J: TRBJ1-1
V: TRBV19
size: NA
CDR3: CASTRTGRNTEAFF
DNA: TGTGCCAGTACTCGGACAGGGAGGAACACTGAAGCTTTCTTT

D: NA
J: TRBJ2-1
V: TRBV7-2
size: NA
CDR3: CASSLFGGVVTFFDEQFF
DNA: TGTGCCAGCAGCTTATTTGGAGGGGTTGTAACATTTTTCGATGAGCAGTTCTTC

D: TRBD1
J: TRBJ2-7
V: TRBV5-1
size: NA
CDR3: CASSPGDRDYEQYF
DNA: TGCGCCAGCAGCCCGGGGGACAGGGACTACGAGCAGTACTTC

D: NA
J: TRBJ1-1
V: TRBV3-1/TRBV3-2
size: NA
CDR3: CASSHPGAMNTEAFF
DNA: TGTGCCAGCAGCCATCCCGGGGCCATGAACACTGAAGCTTTCTTT

D: NA
J: TRBJ1-5
V: TRBV7-2
size: NA
CDR3: CASSLNFGGNQPQHF
DNA: TGTGCCAGCAGCTTAAACTTTGGGGGCAATCAGCCCCAGCATTTT

D: TRBD2
J: TRBJ2-7
V: TRBV15
size: NA
CDR3: CATSGGSGRSYEQYF
DNA: TGTGCCACCAGCGGTGGTAGCGGGAGGAGCTACGAGCAGTACTTC

D: NA
J: TRBJ2-7
V: TRBV19
size: NA
CDR3: CASSIDGTYEQYF
DNA: TGTGCCAGTAGTATAGACGGAACCTACGAGCAGTACTTC

D: NA
J: TRBJ2-3
V: TRBV7-9
size: NA
CDR3: CASSTEYF
DNA: TGTGCCAGCAGCACGGAGTATTTT

D: TRBD2
J: TRBJ2-4
V: TRBV28
size: few
CDR3: CASSLAGGSGNIQYF
DNA: TGTGCCAGCTCCCTAGCGGGAGGATCGGGAAACATTCAGTACTTC

D: NA
J: TRBJ1-1
V: TRBV28
size: NA
CDR3: CASGLNTEAFF
DNA: TGTGCCAGTGGATTGAACACTGAAGCTTTCTTT

D: TRBD2
J: TRBJ2-7
V: TRBV28
size: NA
CDR3: CASRLAGAAEQYF
DNA: TGTGCCAGCAGACTAGCGGGGGCCGCCGAGCAGTACTTC

D: TRBD2
J: TRBJ2-1
V: TRBV11-2
size: NA
CDR3: CASSPVAGPPPEQFF
DNA: TGTGCCAGCAGCCCGGTAGCGGGTCCCCCCCCTGAGCAGTTCTTC

D: NA
J: TRBJ2-3
V: TRBV7-6
size: NA
CDR3: CASSLAHGDTQYF
DNA: TGTGCCAGCAGCTTAGCGCACGGAGATACGCAGTATTTT

D: NA
J: TRBJ1-1
V: TRBV27
size: NA
CDR3: CASSSRAGMVTEAFF
DNA: TGTGCCAGCAGTTCCCGGGCAGGGATGGTCACTGAAGCTTTCTTT

D: NA
J: TRBJ1-1
V: TRBV12-3/TRBV12-4
size: NA
CDR3: CATPRGYLTEAFF
DNA: TGTGCCACCCCTCGGGGATACCTCACTGAAGCTTTCTTT

D: NA
J: TRBJ1-5
V: TRBV6-6
size: NA
CDR3: CASTTSTGQPQHF
DNA: TGTGCCAGCACTACATCGACGGGTCAGCCCCAGCATTTT

D: NA
J: TRBJ2-1
V: TRBV7-9
size: NA
CDR3: CASSLGEGRLLDEQFF
DNA: TGTGCCAGCAGCTTAGGAGAGGGCCGCCTTTTGGATGAGCAGTTCTTC

D: NA
J: TRBJ1-2
V: TRBV19
size: NA
CDR3: CASSIRVIDYGYTF
DNA: TGTGCCAGTAGTATCAGGGTTATCGACTATGGCTACACCTTC

D: TRBD2
J: TRBJ2-1
V: TRBV29-1
size: NA
CDR3: CSVAPGGEQFF
DNA: TGCAGCGTTGCCCCGGGAGGAGAGCAGTTCTTC

D: NA
J: TRBJ1-1
V: TRBV2
size: NA
CDR3: CASSEPGDRAGTEAFF
DNA: TGTGCCAGCAGTGAACCCGGCGATAGGGCGGGCACTGAAGCTTTCTTT

D: TRBD1
J: TRBJ1-2
V: TRBV29-1
size: once
CDR3: CSVEETGGYGYTF
DNA: TGCAGCGTTGAAGAGACAGGGGGGTATGGCTACACCTTC

D: NA
J: TRBJ1-1
V: TRBV29-1
size: NA
CDR3: CSALDPATEAFF
DNA: TGCAGCGCTCTGGATCCGGCTACTGAAGCTTTCTTT

D: TRBD2
J: TRBJ2-1
V: TRBV19
size: NA
CDR3: CASSQPGRTVWEQFF
DNA: TGTGCCAGTAGTCAACCCGGGAGGACTGTGTGGGAGCAGTTCTTC

D: NA
J: TRBJ2-3
V: TRBV10-1
size: NA
CDR3: CASSPLAADTQYF
DNA: TGCGCCAGCAGTCCCCTGGCTGCAGATACGCAGTATTTT

D: TRBD1
J: TRBJ1-4
V: TRBV9
size: NA
CDR3: CASSSTGALEKLFF
DNA: TGTGCCAGCAGCTCGACAGGGGCCCTTGAAAAACTGTTTTTT

D: TRBD1
J: TRBJ1-1
V: TRBV11-3
size: NA
CDR3: CASSLDTGAGTEAFF
DNA: TGTGCCAGCAGCTTAGATACAGGGGCGGGCACTGAAGCTTTCTTT

D: NA
J: TRBJ2-7
V: TRBV28
size: few
CDR3: CASSFDLTTYEQYF
DNA: TGTGCCAGCAGTTTCGACCTTACTACCTACGAGCAGTACTTC

D: NA
J: TRBJ1-4
V: TRBV2
size: NA
CDR3: CASSLAGEVREKLFF
DNA: TGTGCCAGCAGCCTCGCAGGGGAGGTTCGAGAAAAACTGTTTTTT

D: NA
J: TRBJ2-7
V: TRBV7-8
size: NA
CDR3: CASSLGLEQAYEQYF
DNA: TGTGCCAGCAGCTTAGGGCTAGAACAAGCGTACGAGCAGTACTTC

D: NA
J: TRBJ1-5
V: TRBV7-9
size: NA
CDR3: CASSLDGTDNYSNQPQHF
DNA: TGTGCCAGCAGCCTCGACGGGACGGATAATTATAGCAATCAGCCCCAGCATTTT

D: TRBD1
J: TRBJ1-3
V: TRBV7-8
size: NA
CDR3: CASSHRDSLSGNTIYF
DNA: TGTGCCAGCAGCCATCGGGACAGTCTCTCTGGAAACACCATATATTTT

D: TRBD2
J: TRBJ2-3
V: TRBV20-1
size: NA
CDR3: CSARSSGTQYF
DNA: TGCAGTGCTAGATCTAGCGGTACGCAGTATTTT

D: TRBD2
J: TRBJ2-2
V: TRBV9
size: NA
CDR3: CASSMNPSGRAFAGELFF
DNA: TGTGCCAGCAGCATGAACCCAAGCGGGAGGGCCTTCGCCGGGGAGCTGTTTTTT